This T cell receptor (beta chain) was observed in a study of a mutant IDH1 vaccine in newly diagnosed glioma. Trimming shortened V by 4 bases and J by 2 bases, and 12 bases separated the two germline ends. CDR1 and CDR2 (germline): SQVTM, ANQGSEA. The CDR3 is 14 amino acids. The method was immunoSEQ multiplex PCR; TCRdb's version includes in-frame clones alone and lacks a portion of them. Of around 30,000 clones listed, 85% to 90% are singletons. This clone appeared a few times. Antigen: not known. Noted time point: week 47, end of study. The study gave 300 ug of mutant IDH1 20-mer peptide per vaccine dose, with topical imiquimod.

V and J are TRBV29-1 and TRBJ1-5; weak D call: TRBD1 (5 bases). The clonotype comes from a woman aged 25 to 39 with glioma. The sample here was PBMCs, taken from a glioma patient whose treatment included an IDH1 peptide vaccine. The CDR3 reads CSVGDSLGNQPQHF. CDR3 nucleotides: TGCAGCGTTGGAGACAGTTTGGGCAATCAGCCCCAGCATTTT.